This TCR beta chain stems from a study of metastatic and nonmetastatic thyroid tumors. Study context: Patients with malignant and benign thyroid disease provided blood and tumor or nodule tissue, whose repertoires were compared.

Germline-derived CDR1 and CDR2 are MNHEY and SMNVEV (reference sequence). The CDR3 is made up of 16 amino acids. In the original processing: A classifier for distant metastasis in papillary thyroid cancer was constructed using CDR3 differences observed across clinicopathological groups. TCRdb re-called the PCR reads with MiXCR. TCRdb's processing, not the authors', yielded these V and J calls. The sample has about 10,000 clones, about 38% seen once. A remark on this clone: Its specificity is unknown. The junction departs from germline at one end; a sequencing error may be responsible.

Study outcomes and limitations: Significantly higher TCR beta diversity was reportedly seen in malignant thyroid tumors than benign nodules, in blood and tumor.

All patients were untreated before thyroid surgery. The TCR was taken from a female donor with papillary thyroid cancer or a benign thyroid nodule (not recorded which). Some clones in this sample may be carry-over from other donors' samples. V is TRBV27 and J is TRBJ2-2; 9 nucleotides align to TRBD1. The source material was tumor tissue. The CDR3 region is CAISFGTGLDTGELFF. The CDR3 coding sequence is TGTGCCATCAGTTTTGGGACAGGGTTGGACACCGGGGAGCTGTTTTTT.